The rows below give T cell receptor beta chains drawn from one sample of a study of Graves' ophthalmopathy and Graves' hyperthyroidism. TCRdb analysed the multiplex PCR reads with MiXCR anew, one entry per CDR3 protein. The data contain about 240,000 distinct CDR3 sequences, around 50% of them singletons. The material sequenced was peripheral blood. These receptors originate from an adult man with Graves' ophthalmopathy. CDR3s include the opening cysteine and the closing phenylalanine or tryptophan. The order of the fields is J gene, V gene, clone size, D gene, CDR3 DNA, CDR3 protein. The D gene is left open where the match is weak. Clone size is shown for a subset of rows, as once, few, many or a class of expanded clone.

J: TRBJ1-5
V: TRBV7-2
size: -
D: -
DNA: TGTGCCAGCAGCTCTCAAGGCGTTAATCAGCCCCAGCATTTT
CDR3: CASSSQGVNQPQHF

J: TRBJ1-6
V: TRBV5-1
size: few
D: TRBD1
DNA: TGCGCCAGCAGCTTTACAGGGGTTAATTCACCCCTCCACTTT
CDR3: CASSFTGVNSPLHF

J: TRBJ1-1
V: TRBV20-1
size: -
D: TRBD1
DNA: TGCAGTGCTAACCTTGGGACAGTCGGCACTGAAGCTTTCTTT
CDR3: CSANLGTVGTEAFF

J: TRBJ2-7
V: TRBV7-2
size: -
D: TRBD1
DNA: TGTGCCAGCAGCTTAGGAGGAGGAAGGACAGGGGTAGACGAGCAGTACTTC
CDR3: CASSLGGGRTGVDEQYF

J: TRBJ2-2
V: TRBV9
size: -
D: TRBD2
DNA: TGTGCCAGCAGCCCCGGGACTAGTTCCGGGGAGCTGTTTTTT
CDR3: CASSPGTSSGELFF

J: TRBJ2-7
V: TRBV5-5
size: -
D: TRBD1
DNA: TGTGCCAGTAGTCCGACAGGGAGCGAGCAGTACTTC
CDR3: CASSPTGSEQYF

J: TRBJ1-1
V: TRBV7-2
size: few
D: TRBD1
DNA: TGTGCCAGCAGCTACCCAGGACAGGGTCATACTGAAGCTTTCTTT
CDR3: CASSYPGQGHTEAFF

J: TRBJ2-5
V: TRBV7-9
size: -
D: -
DNA: TGTGCCACTATAATGGTAGAGACCCAGTACTTC
CDR3: CATIMVETQYF

J: TRBJ1-6
V: TRBV7-9
size: -
D: -
DNA: TGTGCCAGCAGCTCAGATCGACAGGCCCGGGGGTACAATTCACCCCTCCACTTT
CDR3: CASSSDRQARGYNSPLHF

J: TRBJ2-2
V: TRBV6-5
size: -
D: TRBD2
DNA: TGTGCCAGCAGTGGCCTAGCGGGAGTGGGGACCGGGGAGCTGTTTTTT
CDR3: CASSGLAGVGTGELFF

J: TRBJ2-7
V: TRBV25-1
size: many
D: -
DNA: TGTGCCAGCAGTGAATTTGAGAGCTCCTACGAGCAGTACTTC
CDR3: CASSEFESSYEQYF

J: TRBJ2-7
V: TRBV4-2
size: -
D: TRBD1
DNA: TGTGCCAGCAGCCATGATCAGGGGGCTGACTACGAGCAGTACTTC
CDR3: CASSHDQGADYEQYF

J: TRBJ1-2
V: TRBV28
size: -
D: -
DNA: TGTGCCAGCAGTTTGGGGCCCCCTAACTATGGCTACACCTTC
CDR3: CASSLGPPNYGYTF

J: TRBJ2-5
V: TRBV7-8
size: -
D: -
DNA: TGTGCCAGCAGCCCCCAACCCCGCTCCAAGACCCAGTACTTC
CDR3: CASSPQPRSKTQYF

J: TRBJ2-5
V: TRBV12-3/TRBV12-4
size: few
D: -
DNA: TGTGCCAGCAGTTTATCACTGACCCAAGAGACCCAGTACTTC
CDR3: CASSLSLTQETQYF

J: TRBJ2-2
V: TRBV10-3
size: -
D: TRBD2
DNA: TGTGCCACCAAAGGAGCGGGGGACACCGGGGAGCTGTTTTTT
CDR3: CATKGAGDTGELFF

J: TRBJ2-5
V: TRBV20-1
size: -
D: -
DNA: TGCAGTGCTAGAGACGGGGGCGCAGAGACCCAGTACTTC
CDR3: CSARDGGAETQYF

J: TRBJ2-7
V: TRBV12-3/TRBV12-4
size: few
D: TRBD1
DNA: TGTGCCAGCAGTTTATCGGGACAGGTCCCCTACGAGCAGTACTTC
CDR3: CASSLSGQVPYEQYF

J: TRBJ1-1
V: TRBV7-3
size: once
D: -
DNA: TGTGCCAGCAGCTACCACCGCGGGGGCTCGAACACTGAAGCTTTCTTT
CDR3: CASSYHRGGSNTEAFF

J: TRBJ1-6
V: TRBV29-1
size: many
D: -
DNA: TGCAGCGTTGTGATGGGGGACTTTAATTCACCCCTCCACTTT
CDR3: CSVVMGDFNSPLHF

J: TRBJ1-5
V: TRBV7-6
size: -
D: -
DNA: TGTGCCAGCAGCGTAGAGGGGGATAATCAGCCCCAGCATTTT
CDR3: CASSVEGDNQPQHF

J: TRBJ1-5
V: TRBV6-5
size: few
D: TRBD1
DNA: TGTGCCAGCTCACCATCCCGGGACAGTGATCAGCCCCAGCATTTT
CDR3: CASSPSRDSDQPQHF

J: TRBJ1-2
V: TRBV2
size: many
D: TRBD1
DNA: TGTGCCAGCAGTGTTTCACGGGACAGGGCCGGCTACACCTTC
CDR3: CASSVSRDRAGYTF

J: TRBJ2-5
V: TRBV20-1
size: -
D: TRBD2
DNA: TGCAGTGCTAGAGGGGGACTAGCGGGAGGAGAGACCCAGTACTTC
CDR3: CSARGGLAGGETQYF

J: TRBJ2-2
V: TRBV9
size: few
D: -
DNA: TGTGCCAGCAGGACAGAGGCCGGGGAGCTGTTTTTT
CDR3: CASRTEAGELFF

J: TRBJ1-1
V: TRBV20-1
size: few
D: TRBD1
DNA: TGCAGTGCTCGACAGGGGGCGAACACTGAAGCTTTCTTT
CDR3: CSARQGANTEAFF

J: TRBJ1-1
V: TRBV5-4
size: -
D: TRBD1
DNA: TGTGCCAGCAGCTTGAACAGGGGGCGGGAAACTGAAGCTTTCTTT
CDR3: CASSLNRGRETEAFF

J: TRBJ2-2
V: TRBV19
size: -
D: TRBD1
DNA: TGTGCCAGTACGGGACAGGGGGCCGGGGAGCTGTTTTTT
CDR3: CASTGQGAGELFF

J: TRBJ2-5
V: TRBV20-1
size: -
D: -
DNA: TGCAGTGCTAACCCGGGGGGCCCAGAGACCCAGTACTTC
CDR3: CSANPGGPETQYF

J: TRBJ2-5
V: TRBV7-9
size: -
D: TRBD1
DNA: TGTGCCAGCAGCTTGGTGGGACAGGGCGTAGAGACCCAGTACTTC
CDR3: CASSLVGQGVETQYF

J: TRBJ2-7
V: TRBV20-1
size: -
D: TRBD1
DNA: TGCAGTGCTCTCAAACCAGGACAGGGAAGAGGAGAGCAGTACTTC
CDR3: CSALKPGQGRGEQYF

J: TRBJ2-5
V: TRBV7-9
size: few
D: -
DNA: TGTGCTAGCAGCTCGTCACAGGGTTCCCAAGAGACCCAGTACTTC
CDR3: CASSSSQGSQETQYF

J: TRBJ1-4
V: TRBV10-3
size: -
D: TRBD1
DNA: TGTGCCAGCAGTTACCGGACAGGGGGTAATGAAAAACTGTTTTTT
CDR3: CASSYRTGGNEKLFF

J: TRBJ2-5
V: TRBV6-5
size: -
D: TRBD2
DNA: TGTGCCAGCAGTTCCCTGGGGGGGAGGGAGACCCAGTACTTC
CDR3: CASSSLGGRETQYF

J: TRBJ2-2
V: TRBV12-5
size: -
D: -
DNA: TGTGCTAGTGGTTTGCTAACCGGCGCGAGGGGACCCGGGGAGCTGTTTTTT
CDR3: CASGLLTGARGPGELFF

J: TRBJ2-7
V: TRBV2
size: few
D: TRBD1
DNA: TGTGCCAGCTCACGAGGGACAGATAACTCCTACGAGCAGTACTTC
CDR3: CASSRGTDNSYEQYF